Below, 20 T cell receptor beta chains from the same sample are listed, as sequenced in a study of beta chain features in type 1 diabetes (dated by TCRdb to 2016 to 2019). General study outcomes and caveats: A moderate but significant shortening of TCRB CDR3 length was observed in type 1 diabetes patients in all four CD4+ subsets.

The library relied on the immunoSEQ multiplex PCR assay. The entire amount of isolated RNA was reverse transcribed using the High Capacity cDNA Reverse Transcription Kit, so the sequenced TCRB transcripts were expressed ones. As stored in TCRdb, this immuneACCESS dataset retains in-frame rearrangements with V and J assigned. A fraction of the clones does not appear; measured against another copy, unresolved V genes explain less than half of the discrepancy, and the remainder lacks a known reason. This sample holds over 650,000 clones; 11% to 15% were observed only once. The ten top clones hold just under 0.04% of the sample. The antigens for these receptors are not known. The sample was naive CD4+ T cells from blood. The intended sense of this specimen's cell subset or site label: true naive CD4+ T cells. The receptors shown here come from a man aged 18 to 30 with type 1 diabetes.

This clone has just a few counts. The chain has TRBV5-1 and TRBJ1-6; maybe TRBD1 (5 bases). Germline CDR1 reads SGHRS; CDR2 reads YFSETQ. The length of the CDR3 is 13 residues. Trimming pared 4 bases from V and 7 bases from J, leaving 9 bases between. The CDR3 loop is CASSTSGNSPLHF. CDR3 DNA sequence: TGCGCCAGCAGCACTTCAGGGAATTCACCCCTCCACTTT.

This clone is a singleton in its sample. This chain joins TRBV9 and TRBJ1-1, with D possibly matching TRBD1 (5 bases). Between the trimmed V and J ends, which lost 0 bases and 6 bases, there was a span of 12 bases. The CDR3 sequence is 14 residues long. Germline V lookup: CDR1 SGDLS, CDR2 YYNGEE. CDR3 residues: CASSVVRGRAEAFF. In DNA, the CDR3 is TGTGCCAGCAGCGTAGTTCGGGGACGGGCTGAAGCTTTCTTT.

This clone was counted many times. This chain connects TRBV10-3 to TRBJ2-1; D is tentatively TRBD1 or TRBD2 (5 bases each). Trimming stripped 10 bases from V and 11 bases from J, with 15 bases between. The CDR3 is made up of 11 amino acids. Germline lookup yields CDR1 ENHRY and CDR2 SYGVKD. The DNA for the CDR3 is TGTGCCACGGGACGGCCTATGCAGCAGTTCTTC. It translates to CATGRPMQQFF.

The chain employs TRBV23-1 and TRBJ2-1; 14 positions match TRBD2. TRBV23-1 is assigned to the ORF class and has an uncertain function. The CDR3 length is 17 residues. V shed 6 bases and J 5 bases; nucleotides not matched to a gene: 9. CDR3 region: CASSPGTSGSEDNEQFF. The CDR3 DNA sequence: TGCGCCAGCAGCCCCGGGACTAGCGGGAGTGAAGACAATGAGCAGTTCTTC.

This clone turned up a few times. This chain connects TRBV6-5 to TRBJ2-3; 9 bases align to TRBD2. CDR1 and CDR2 (germline): MNHEY, SVGAGI. Germline trimming cut 8 bases from V and 3 bases from J; bases unmatched to any gene: 6. The length of the CDR3 is 14 residues. CDR3 nucleotide sequence: TGTGCCAGCGGATGGAGCGGGAGGACAGATACGCAGTATTTT. Translation gives CASGWSGRTDTQYF.

This clone was detected a few times. The rearrangement joins TRBV25-1 to TRBJ2-1; the D call may be TRBD1 or TRBD2 (5 bases each). The germline V and J ends were trimmed by 10 bases and 6 bases, with 19 bases remaining between them. This CDR3 region has 14 residues. CDR1 is MGHDK and CDR2 is SYGVNS in the germline V gene. DNA of the CDR3: TGTGCCACATTGGGGCGGGCCCTAACCAATGAGCAGTTCTTC. It translates to CATLGRALTNEQFF.

The rearrangement joins TRBV2 to TRBJ2-1, with D possibly matching TRBD1 (6 bases). V lost 5 bases and J lost 8, with 16 bases in between. The CDR3 is made up of 14 amino acids. Germline V gene lookup returns CDR1 SNHLY and CDR2 FYNNEI. The CDR3 region has the DNA TGTGCCAGCAGTCCTACAGGGTTTGGAGATGAGCAGTTCTTC. Its translation: CASSPTGFGDEQFF.

This clone was observed a handful of times. The chain combines TRBV29-1 with TRBJ2-5, with D possibly TRBD2 on 5 matching bases. CDR1 is SQVTM, CDR2 ANQGSEA, per germline. The V end lost 6 bases, the J end lost 4 bases, and 12 bases lay between the germline ends. The CDR3 covers 12 residues. CDR3 residues: CSVRIRGETQYF. CDR3 coding DNA: TGCAGCGTAAGGATTCGGGGAGAGACCCAGTACTTC.

The V call is TRBV9, the J call TRBJ2-7; unclear D gene. Trimming took 0 bases from V and 6 from J, leaving 7 bases between them. Germline CDR1 and CDR2: SGDLS and YYNGEE. The CDR3 length is 12 residues. The CDR3: CASSVVTGEQYF. In DNA form, the CDR3 reads TGTGCCAGCAGCGTAGTCACGGGCGAGCAGTACTTC. Drawing the rest from reference TRBV9 and TRBJ2-7, the complete variable domain is DSGVTQTPKHLITATGQRVTLRCSPRSGDLSVYWYQQSLDQGLQFLIQYYNGEERAKGNILERFSAQQFPDLHSELNLSSLELGDSALYFCASSVVTGEQYFGPGTRLTVT.

Only a few counts were recorded for this clone. This chain joins TRBV4-3 and TRBJ2-2, with 9 bases matching TRBD2. Germline V gene sequence: CDR1 LGHNA, CDR2 YSLEER. The CDR3 loop spans 17 amino acids. Trimming at V came to 2 bases and at J to 0 bases, leaving 4 bases not matched to a gene. In DNA, the CDR3 is TGCGCCAGCAGCCAATCCCCTAGCGGGGCGAACACCGGGGAGCTGTTTTTT. Translation gives CASSQSPSGANTGELFF.

This clone occurred a few times. The CDR3 loop is CASKEMRWEQYF. The CDR3 DNA sequence: TGTGCCAGCAAGGAAATGCGCTGGGAGCAGTACTTC. J is TRBJ2-7 and V is TRBV2; no clear D gene. Trimming removed 7 bases at V and 7 bases at J, with 14 bases between. Germline CDR1 SNHLY, CDR2 FYNNEI. This CDR3 region has 12 residues.

This chain links TRBV28 with TRBJ1-2; D might be TRBD1 (6 bases). V was trimmed by 0 bases and J by 1 base, leaving 9 bases between them. This CDR3 is 15 amino acids long. The germline gives CDR1 MDHEN, CDR2 SYDVKM. CDR3 DNA sequence: TGTGCCAGCAGTTTATGGGACAGCGATAACTATGGCTACACCTTC. Encoded protein: CASSLWDSDNYGYTF.

The chain recombines TRBV5-4 with TRBJ2-4; D is possibly TRBD1 (6 bases). The germline gives CDR1 SGHNT, CDR2 YYREEE (reference sequence). The CDR3 covers 15 residues. Trimming removed 2 bases at V and 6 bases at J, with 15 bases between. The CDR3 sequence is CASSLPGDGRNIQYF. For the CDR3, the DNA is TGTGCCAGCAGCTTACCAGGGGATGGTAGAAACATTCAGTACTTC.

The genes are TRBV30 and TRBJ2-1; no clear D. The CDR3 sequence is 11 residues long. Germline V gene lookup returns CDR1 GTSNPN and CDR2 SVGIG (reference sequence). The V end lost 5 bases, the J end lost 14 bases, and 16 bases lay between the germline ends. Written as DNA, the CDR3 is TGTGCCTGGGGCAGGAGAATGGCGAAGTTCTTC. Translation gives CAWGRRMAKFF.

The sample holds a few counts of this clone. The rearrangement joins TRBV29-1 to TRBJ2-3, with TRBD1 matching 10 bases. CDR1 SQVTM and CDR2 ANQGSEA come from the germline V gene. The CDR3 sequence is 14 residues long. J lost 2 bases, V lost 8 bases, and 7 bases had no gene match. The CDR3, as DNA: TGCAGCCTACGGGACAGGGGATACACAGATACGCAGTATTTT. This translates into CSLRDRGYTDTQYF.

V is TRBV7-2 and J is TRBJ2-7; TRBD1 matches at 10 bases. This CDR3 contains 15 residues. Germline V gene sequence: CDR1 SGHTA, CDR2 FQGNSA. Losses at the gene ends were 3 bases for V and 0 bases for J; bases not matched to a gene: 2. The CDR3 loop is CASSLGQGLSYEQYF. The CDR3 DNA follows: TGTGCCAGCAGCTTGGGACAGGGGCTCTCCTACGAGCAGTACTTC.

V is TRBV4-3 and J is TRBJ1-3, with TRBD1 as a possible D gene (5 bases). The V end was cut by 0 bases, the J end by 4 bases, with 10 bases between. Germline lookup yields CDR1 LGHNA and CDR2 YSLEER. This CDR3 has 15 amino acids. CDR3: CASSQDSGGGNTIYF. The DNA for the CDR3 is TGCGCCAGCAGCCAAGATTCCGGGGGGGGAAACACCATATATTTT.

The chain has TRBV30 and TRBJ1-6; no firm D call. CDR1 and CDR2 (germline): GTSNPN, SVGIG (reference sequence). Trimming removed 1 base from V and 6 bases from J, with 1 base in between. The CDR3 contains 11 residues. The CDR3 reads CAWSGNSPLHF. The CDR3, as DNA: TGTGCCTGGAGTGGTAATTCACCCCTCCACTTT.

V is TRBV29-1 and J is TRBJ2-6; possibly TRBD1 for D (6 bases). The CDR3 is made up of 17 amino acids. Trimming removed 4 bases at V and 0 bases at J, with 16 bases between. Germline V CDR1 and CDR2: SQVTM, ANQGSEA. The CDR3, as DNA: TGCAGCGTTGTTATTCCAGGGGAGAGCTCTGGGGCCAACGTCCTGACTTTC. Its protein is CSVVIPGESSGANVLTF.

This clone was seen a handful of times. The V and J genes are TRBV7-9 and TRBJ1-1; TRBD1 matches at 9 bases. J lost 0 bases, V lost 4 bases, and 6 bases had no gene match. Per the germline V gene, CDR1 is SEHNR and CDR2 is FQNEAQ (reference sequence). CDR3 length equals 16 residues. DNA of the CDR3: TGTGCCAGCAGCTCCCGGGACAGGGAGATGAACACTGAAGCTTTCTTT. Amino acids: CASSSRDREMNTEAFF.